This paragraph covers one TCR beta chain sequence. This clone was detected once. Which antigen it targets is not known. Base qualities are not at hand, and no much larger clone is one base apart. What the time point label conveys for this sample: about 28 days (+/-7) after the second vaccine dose. AZD1222 recipients given second doses at about 4 weeks or at about 12 weeks were pooled, since spike-specific TCR depth and breadth were not found to differ between the two schedules. The vaccinee samples were drawn from two UK trials, COV001 and COV002, one of which was a single-blind randomized controlled phase 2/3 trial testing AZD1222 (ChAdOx1 nCoV-19) in healthy adults. For TCRbeta chain sequencing, PBMC samples were collected from trial participants at day 0 and at day 28 after the second dose. The data originate from a study of T cell responses to AZD1222 COVID-19 vaccine (dated by TCRdb to about 2021). In terms of the full investigation: A total of approximately 250 trial participants underwent TCR sequencing, of whom 207 had received two doses of AZD1222 and approximately 25 had received two doses of the MenACWY control vaccine. Trial participants were enrolled by age into subgroups of 18-55, 56-69 and 70-plus years, and around 140, 26 and 57 TCR-sequenced participants, respectively, were included in these subgroups. Broader findings and caveats from the paper: Because no day 14 peak-response samples were available, the repertoires could be characterized only after the peak T cell response. Reportedly, close to half of the unique spike-specific TCRs recognized epitopes lying outside the regions that are mutated in the B.1.351 and B.1.1.7 variants. The 56-69-year group was small, and its depth increase did not reach significance, likely because of low power. Participants were mostly white British, with more females than males. The authors suggested clonal diversity may have been underestimated. CD4 TCRs associated with the vaccine covered the entire spike protein, and the dominant responses were in regions 160-218 and 743-854. After two AZD1222 doses, both the breadth and the depth of spike-specific TCRs were significantly higher than at day 0 and than in MenACWY recipients. Only six AZD1222 recipients were SARS-CoV-2 seropositive at baseline, limiting conclusions about previously exposed vaccinees.

The CDR3 regions of human TCRbeta chains were subjected to immunosequencing. From the authors' description of their analysis: Repertoire TCRs were checked for matches against a reference library of SARS-CoV-2-specific TCRs that had been generated using the MIRA antigen-specificity platform. Breadth meant the fraction of unique TCRs that were SARS-CoV-2-associated, whereas depth meant the fraction of total T cells that were SARS-CoV-2-associated. Using the MIRA data, each spike-specific TCR was mapped to the spike region that the TCR reacts to and placed in a CD4 or CD8 class. Log10-transformed breadth and depth values were compared by one-way ANOVA with Sidak's multiple comparisons tests. The source is immuneACCESS, and TCRdb retained only in-frame sequences with V and J called. Part of the clones is not carried over; for the studies checked, unresolved V genes explain less than half of this, and the remainder is unexplained. D and trimming come from the DNA, and the V and J calls and clone size come from that table. In all, the sample holds about 150,000 clones, and roughly 92% of those were seen once. The ten largest account for 1% to 1.5% of the sample.

Measured from the cysteine to the phenylalanine, the CDR3 is 14 residues long. Here the CDR3 DNA is all that survives: 42 bases in frame from base 1. The germline V gene supplies CDR1 SQVTM and CDR2 ANQGSEA. Trimming removed 3 bases from V and 0 bases from J, leaving 11 bases between the germline ends. Material: peripheral blood, obtained 28 days after the second AZD1222 dose. The source is an adult who received the AZD1222 COVID-19 vaccine. The chain uses TRBV29-1 and TRBJ1-1; the D gene cannot be named for sure. CDR3 reads: CSVDDRRMNTEAFF. Read as DNA, the sequence is TGCAGCGTTGACGATAGACGAATGAACACTGAAGCTTTCTTT.